This entry concerns a single T cell receptor (beta chain). This CDR3 contains 15 residues. Germline assignment: CDR1 SGDLS and CDR2 YYNGEE. Trimming cost V 4 bases and J 4 bases; bases outside gene matches: 7. This entry comes from a study of blood T cell repertoires in COVID-19. For the study at large: Collection of acute and convalescent COVID-19 samples took place in the United States, Italy and Spain. The cDNA or gDNA used as material had been derived from T cells, B-cell-depleted T cells, or PBMCs.

The data were produced by immunoSEQ multiplex PCR, yet TCRdb's version contains in-frame clones alone and is incomplete. The data show 25,000 to 30,000 clones, approximately 85% seen once. This chain uses TRBV9 with TRBJ2-5; 10 nucleotides agree with TRBD2. The sample taken for sequencing was peripheral blood. This clonotype originated in a woman of 80 years or more with COVID-19, enrolled during active disease. The CDR3 loop is CASSPRSGGGETQYF. In DNA, the CDR3 is TGTGCCAGCAGCCCGAGAAGCGGGGGGGGAGAGACCCAGTACTTC. Based on the CDR3 plus reference TRBV9 and TRBJ2-5, the full variable domain is DSGVTQTPKHLITATGQRVTLRCSPRSGDLSVYWYQQSLDQGLQFLIQYYNGEERAKGNILERFSAQQFPDLHSELNLSSLELGDSALYFCASSPRSGGGETQYFGPGTRLLVL.